The entry below describes one T cell receptor (beta chain). The antigen is unknown. Produced via immunoSEQ multiplex PCR; TCRdb's table is partial and in-frame only. Of some 36,000 clones listed, around 68% were seen once; the top ten hold under 7%. This specimen belongs to a study of early stage breast cancer tumors. The overall study: Most invasive tumors, twelve of 16, were ER+/PR+/HER2-. Samples were sequenced at about 10-fold average coverage. Study-level results: Blood repertoires resembled normal breast more than tumor. Most shared enriched TCRB sequences were commonly generated ones.

The sequence came from a person between 55 and 70 years old with breast cancer. Sample: blood.

Here the CDR3 DNA reads TGTGCCAGCAGCTTAGAGGGGGGGACTGAAGCTTTCTTT. It is translated as CASSLEGGTEAFF. This chain joins TRBV11-3 and TRBJ1-1; tentative D call: TRBD1 (5 bases). Per the germline V gene, CDR1 is SGHNT and CDR2 is YENEEA. Trimming took 0 bases from V and 5 from J, leaving 7 bases between them. This CDR3 has 13 amino acids. Filled out from reference TRBV11-3 and TRBJ1-1, the complete variable domain reads EAGVVQSPRYKIIEKKQPVAFWCNPISGHNTLYWYLQNLGQGPELLIRYENEEAVDDSQLPKDRFSAERLKGVDSTLKIQPAELGDSAVYLCASSLEGGTEAFFGQGTRLTVV.